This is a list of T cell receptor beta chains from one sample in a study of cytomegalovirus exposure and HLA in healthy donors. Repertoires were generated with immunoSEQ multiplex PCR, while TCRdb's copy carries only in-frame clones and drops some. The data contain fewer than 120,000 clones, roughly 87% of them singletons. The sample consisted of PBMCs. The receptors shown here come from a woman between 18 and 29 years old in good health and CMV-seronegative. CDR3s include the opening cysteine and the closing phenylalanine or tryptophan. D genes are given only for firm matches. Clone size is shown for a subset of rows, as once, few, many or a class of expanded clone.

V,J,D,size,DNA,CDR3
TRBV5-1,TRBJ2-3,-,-,TGCGCCAGCAGCCCGAGTGGGGCGGATACGCAGTATTTT,CASSPSGADTQYF
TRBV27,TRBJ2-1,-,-,TGTGCCAGCAGTTTCTCGCAGGAACTTAGTAGCTCCTACAATGAGCAGTTCTTC,CASSFSQELSSSYNEQFF
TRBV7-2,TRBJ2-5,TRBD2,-,TGTGCCAGCACCCCCAGCCTAGCGGCTCTCCCCCAAGAGACCCAGTACTTC,CASTPSLAALPQETQYF
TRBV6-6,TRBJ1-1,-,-,TGTGCCAGCAGTTACGTGTCAAACACTGAAGCTTTCTTT,CASSYVSNTEAFF
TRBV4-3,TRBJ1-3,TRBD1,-,TGCGCCAGCAGCCAGTCCGGGACAGGGGGCTTCTCTGGAAACACCATATATTTT,CASSQSGTGGFSGNTIYF
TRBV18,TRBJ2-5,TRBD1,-,TGTGCCAGCTCACCGCCGGGACAGGGAAGGGAGACCCAGTACTTC,CASSPPGQGRETQYF
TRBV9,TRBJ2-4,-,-,TGTGCCAGCAGCGTAGGCGGCAAAAACATTCAGTACTTC,CASSVGGKNIQYF
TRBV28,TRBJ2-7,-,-,TGTGCCAGCAGTTTATCCCCCCGCTACGAGCAGTACTTC,CASSLSPRYEQYF
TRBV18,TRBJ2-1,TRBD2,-,TGTGCCAGCTCACCCGGACGGGAGGAGGGGTTCTTC,CASSPGREEGFF
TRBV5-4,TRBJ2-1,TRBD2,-,TGTGCGACAAGTGTGGGAGGGAGATACAATGAGCAGTTCTTC,CATSVGGRYNEQFF
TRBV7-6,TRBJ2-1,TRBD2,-,TGTGCCAGCAGCTTAAGGGGGGACCCTAGCGGGAGGACTTACAATGAGCAGTTCTTC,CASSLRGDPSGRTYNEQFF
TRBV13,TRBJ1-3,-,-,TGTGCCAGCAGCTCGCCGAGCTCTGGAAACACCATATATTTT,CASSSPSSGNTIYF
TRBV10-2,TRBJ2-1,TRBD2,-,TGCGCCAGCGGGGCTCCCGGGAGGGCCTTCTACAATGAGCAGTTCTTC,CASGAPGRAFYNEQFF
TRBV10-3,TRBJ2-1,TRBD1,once,TGTGCCATCAGTGAGGGGACAGGACTGAATGAGCAGTTCTTC,CAISEGTGLNEQFF
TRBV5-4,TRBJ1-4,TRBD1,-,TGTGCCAGCAGCTTGGACAGGGGGACTAATGAAAAACTGTTTTTT,CASSLDRGTNEKLFF
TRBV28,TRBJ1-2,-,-,TGTGCCAGCAGTACTCAGGGGTATGGCTACACCTTC,CASSTQGYGYTF
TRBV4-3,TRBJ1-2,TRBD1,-,TGCGCCAGCAGCCCTATGACAGGGGCAGGAGGCTACACCTTC,CASSPMTGAGGYTF
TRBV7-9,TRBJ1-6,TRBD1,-,TGTGCCAGCAGCTTGGTCGGAGGGGGCGTCTATAATTCACCCCTCCACTTT,CASSLVGGGVYNSPLHF
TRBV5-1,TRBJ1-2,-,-,TGCGCCAGCAGCTTAGGAACAGGGCTCCCTAACTATGGCTACACCTTC,CASSLGTGLPNYGYTF
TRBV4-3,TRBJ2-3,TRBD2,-,TGCGCCAGCAGCCTAGTGACTAGCGACACAGATACGCAGTATTTT,CASSLVTSDTDTQYF
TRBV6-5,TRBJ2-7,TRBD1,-,TGTGCCAGCAGTTCCCCGGGACAGGGGATCTACGAGCAGTACTTC,CASSSPGQGIYEQYF
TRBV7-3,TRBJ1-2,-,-,TGTGCCAGCAGCTTGCGGACAGTGGGGAGCTATGGCTACACCTTC,CASSLRTVGSYGYTF
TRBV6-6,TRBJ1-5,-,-,TGTGCCAGCAGTTACTTAGTAGATCAGCCCCAGCATTTT,CASSYLVDQPQHF
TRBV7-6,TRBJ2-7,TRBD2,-,TGTGCCAGCAGCCCGGGACTAGACTACGAGCAGTACTTC,CASSPGLDYEQYF
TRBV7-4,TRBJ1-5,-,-,TGTGCCAGCAGCTTAGACAGGGAGCAGAGCAATCAGCCCCAGCATTTT,CASSLDREQSNQPQHF
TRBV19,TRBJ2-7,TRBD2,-,TGTGCCAGTAGCCCCGGGAGCGGGAGTTCCTACGAGCAGTACTTC,CASSPGSGSSYEQYF
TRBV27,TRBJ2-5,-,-,TGTGCCAGCAGTTTATCTTACAGGAGTCAAGAGACCCAGTACTTC,CASSLSYRSQETQYF